These 21 T cell receptor beta chains originate from one sample sequenced in a study of blood T cell repertoires in COVID-19. Sequencing was performed with immunoSEQ multiplex PCR; in TCRdb, only in-frame clones are kept and a portion is missing. The table records about 170,000 clones, 80% to 90% of them present only once. The material sequenced was peripheral blood. Every receptor here comes from a woman aged 70 to 79 who had recovered from COVID-19.

This clone was seen just once. V is TRBV28 and J is TRBJ2-1; 11 positions match TRBD2. Unmatched junction bases numbered 7, after V lost 8 bases and J lost 4 bases. CDR1 MDHEN and CDR2 SYDVKM come from the germline V gene. The CDR3 covers 15 residues. CDR3 amino acids: CASGPGLAVYNEQFF. The CDR3, as DNA: TGTGCCAGCGGCCCGGGACTAGCGGTATACAATGAGCAGTTCTTC.

The table lists this clone with many counts. The chain joins TRBV7-3 to TRBJ1-2; D ambiguous. Germline CDR1 SGHTA, CDR2 FQGTGA. V gave up 5 bases and J gave up 4 bases, with 17 bases separating them. There are 15 residues in the CDR3. CDR3 loop: CASSPGGSGSYGYTF. The DNA for the CDR3 is TGTGCCAGCAGCCCCGGCGGGAGTGGGAGCTATGGCTACACCTTC.

The rearrangement uses TRBV18 and TRBJ1-2, with D maybe TRBD1 (6 bases). Deletions cut 6 bases from V and 8 bases from J, with 19 bases between. Germline V gene sequence: CDR1 KGHSH, CDR2 LQKENI. The CDR3 consists of 14 residues. The CDR3 DNA sequence: TGTGCCAGCTCGGGGGCCTCTGGGGAATTAGGCTACACCTTC. Protein: CASSGASGELGYTF.

The J gene is TRBJ1-1, the V gene TRBV7-2, with D maybe TRBD1 (5 bases). The ends were cut back, 4 bases at V and 6 bases at J, with 24 bases in the middle. This CDR3 contains 17 residues. Looked up from germline, CDR1 is SGHTA and CDR2 is FQGNSA. Here the CDR3 reads CASSSLSYLGQGAEAFF. CDR3 nucleotides: TGTGCCAGCAGCTCCCTTTCCTACCTCGGGCAGGGCGCTGAAGCTTTCTTT.

The chain uses TRBV6-2 or TRBV6-3 and TRBJ1-5; the D is unclear. This CDR3 region has 15 residues. Germline V gives CDR1 MNHEY, CDR2 SVGEGT. V dropped 2 bases and J dropped 6 bases, with 14 bases sitting between them. CDR3 sequence: CASSYDPPAGQPQHF. The CDR3 DNA sequence: TGTGCCAGCAGTTACGACCCCCCGGCGGGTCAGCCCCAGCATTTT.

The chain recombines TRBV5-4 with TRBJ1-3, with 8 nucleotides matching TRBD1. CDR1 SGHNT and CDR2 YYREEE come from the germline V gene (reference sequence). The CDR3 extends over 15 amino acids. With 4 bases clipped from V and 4 bases from J, the junction kept 7 bases outside the gene matches. In DNA form, the CDR3 reads TGTGCCAGCAGCGGGGGACAGGCGAGAGGAAACACCATATATTTT. Translation: CASSGGQARGNTIYF.

The rearrangement links TRBV10-3 to TRBJ2-3; 10 bases match TRBD2. V was pared by 2 bases and J by 12 bases, with 5 bases of the junction left unmatched. This CDR3 is built from 13 residues. Per the germline V gene, CDR1 is ENHRY and CDR2 is SYGVKD. CDR3 bases: TGTGCCATCAGTGAGGGTAGCGGGAGGATCCAGTATTTT. This translates into CAISEGSGRIQYF.

The chain employs TRBV19 and TRBJ2-5, with a weak D call TRBD2 (7 bases). V lost 3 bases, J lost 5 bases, and 19 bases lay in between. This CDR3 is built from 16 residues. Germline lookup yields CDR1 LNHDA and CDR2 SQIVND (reference sequence). Written as DNA, the CDR3 is TGTGCCAGTAGTATGCGTAGGGGGGGGCACGGGGAGACCCAGTACTTC. It encodes CASSMRRGGHGETQYF.

The rearrangement links TRBV9 to TRBJ1-5; 8 nucleotides match TRBD1. Germline V gene data show CDR1 as SGDLS and CDR2 as YYNGEE. The CDR3 length is 14 residues. V lost 2 bases, J lost 4 bases, and 2 bases stayed unmatched. CDR3 in DNA: TGTGCCAGCAGCGTGGGACAGGTAAATCAGCCCCAGCATTTT. Protein sequence: CASSVGQVNQPQHF.

This clone was found once. The chain links TRBV11-3 to TRBJ2-5, with unresolved D. Trimming pared 1 base from V and 3 bases from J, leaving 6 bases between. Germline loops: CDR1 SGHNT, CDR2 YENEEA. This CDR3 spans 13 amino acids. The CDR3 bases are TGTGCCAGCAGCTTAGGGCCCAAAGAGACCCAGTACTTC. It is translated as CASSLGPKETQYF.

V is TRBV9 and J is TRBJ2-2; the match to TRBD2 covers 10 bases. The junction had 3 bases not matched to a gene; V was cut back by 7 bases and J by 3 bases. The CDR3 loop spans 14 amino acids. The germline V gene has CDR1 SGDLS and CDR2 YYNGEE. This CDR3 is CASRTSGYTGELFF. The CDR3, as DNA: TGTGCCAGCCGGACTAGCGGTTACACCGGGGAGCTGTTTTTT.

The chain is built from TRBV9 and TRBJ2-7; no clear D gene. Germline V gene sequence: CDR1 SGDLS, CDR2 YYNGEE. With 0 bases removed from V and 1 base from J, the gap between germline ends came to 8 bases. The CDR3 spans 14 residues. This chain's CDR3 is CASSVVGGSYEQYF. The CDR3 DNA is TGTGCCAGCAGCGTAGTAGGCGGATCCTACGAGCAGTACTTC.

The rearrangement uses TRBV4-2 and TRBJ1-5, with D possibly matching TRBD1 (5 bases). This CDR3 has 18 amino acids. The V gene lost 1 base and the J gene lost 3 bases, with 19 bases spanning the gap. The germline gives CDR1 LGHNA, CDR2 YNFKEQ. The CDR3 sequence is CASSQAASDGALNQPQHF. CDR3 bases: TGTGCCAGCAGCCAAGCGGCCAGCGATGGGGCCCTCAATCAGCCCCAGCATTTT.

The CDR3 loop reads CASSQAGQGAGEQFF. The CDR3 bases are TGTGCCAGCAGCCAAGCGGGACAGGGGGCCGGTGAGCAGTTCTTC. The J gene is TRBJ2-1, the V gene TRBV11-1; 12 nucleotides align to TRBD1. The trim removed 5 bases at V and 9 bases at J, leaving 8 bases unmatched. Germline V gene data show CDR1 as SGHAT and CDR2 as FQDESV (reference sequence). CDR3 size: 15 residues.

The chain recombines TRBV9 with TRBJ1-1; tentatively, D is TRBD1 (5 bases). The V end was cut by 0 bases, the J end by 4 bases, with 13 bases between. Per germline, CDR1 SGDLS and CDR2 YYNGEE. The CDR3 covers 15 residues. CDR3: CASSVGRGGRTEAFF. As DNA, the CDR3 is TGTGCCAGCAGCGTAGGGCGGGGCGGGCGCACTGAAGCTTTCTTT.

V and J are TRBV4-1 and TRBJ2-3; the match to TRBD2 covers 14 bases. In germline, CDR1 is MGHRA, CDR2 YSYEKL. V lost 4 bases to trimming and J lost 4 bases; unmatched junction nucleotides: 4. The CDR3 is made up of 16 amino acids. CDR3 protein: CASSLGLAGVADTQYF. The CDR3 bases are TGCGCCAGCAGCCTGGGACTAGCGGGAGTTGCAGATACGCAGTATTTT.

CDR3 sequence: CASSLGGHQWGTGELFF. The CDR3 DNA is TGTGCCAGCAGCCTAGGGGGACACCAATGGGGCACCGGGGAGCTGTTTTTT. The V and J genes are TRBV7-3 and TRBJ2-2; a possible D gene is TRBD1 (6 bases). The V end lost 5 bases, the J end lost 4 bases, and 20 bases lay between the germline ends. CDR1 and CDR2 (germline): SGHTA, FQGTGA. The CDR3 spans 17 residues.

J is TRBJ2-3 and V is TRBV5-1, with D possibly being TRBD2 (6 bases). The CDR3 sequence is 12 residues long. Trimming pared 7 bases from V and 8 bases from J, leaving 14 bases between. CDR1 is SGHRS and CDR2 is YFSETQ in the germline V gene. The CDR3 here is CASHSGPSTQYF. CDR3 sequence (DNA): TGCGCCAGCCATAGCGGACCCTCTACGCAGTATTTT.

Many counts were recorded for this clone. The chain joins TRBV2 to TRBJ1-2; D may be TRBD1 (5 bases). Looked up from germline, CDR1 is SNHLY and CDR2 is FYNNEI. V lost 6 bases, J lost 4 bases, and 12 bases lay in between. The CDR3 loop spans 13 amino acids. The CDR3 loop reads CASRHRTPYGYTF. CDR3 DNA sequence: TGTGCCAGCAGGCACAGGACCCCCTATGGCTACACCTTC.

J is TRBJ1-3 and V is TRBV4-1; perhaps TRBD1 as D (5 bases). The CDR3 has 16 amino acids. Trimming stripped 2 bases from V and 7 bases from J, with 18 bases between. Germline V CDR1 and CDR2: MGHRA, YSYEKL. CDR3 sequence reads: CASSQTGTGSRNTIYF. CDR3 sequence (DNA): TGCGCCAGCAGCCAAACCGGGACTGGTTCGCGGAACACCATATATTTT.

This sequence joins TRBV30 and TRBJ1-2; D gene uncertain. Between the trimmed V and J ends, which lost 3 bases and 1 base, there was a span of 12 bases. This CDR3 is 14 amino acids long. CDR1 GTSNPN and CDR2 SVGIG come from the germline V gene (reference sequence). CDR3 residues: CAWRRAGGNYGYTF. In DNA, the CDR3 is TGTGCCTGGAGACGGGCAGGAGGTAACTATGGCTACACCTTC. Variable domain in full (rest from reference TRBV30 and TRBJ1-2): SQTIHQWPATLVQPVGSPLSLECTVEGTSNPNLYWYRQAAGRGLQLLFYSVGIGQISSEVPQNLSASRPQDRQFILSSKKLLLSDSGFYLCAWRRAGGNYGYTFGSGTRLTVV.